The 5 T cell receptor beta chains below were found in one sample sequenced in a study of OX40 agonist ivuxolimab in advanced cancers. The data were produced by immunoSEQ multiplex PCR, yet TCRdb's version contains in-frame clones alone and is incomplete. This sample has about 64,000 clones, with roughly 90% found just once. The sample was CD4+ or CD8+ T cells sorted from blood, taken in a trial of the OX40 agonist ivuxolimab. The receptor source for this set is an adult with an advanced solid tumor such as melanoma, head and neck, liver or kidney cancer.

V gene TRBV4-1 combines with J gene TRBJ1-5, with D unresolved. V was trimmed by 0 bases and J by 6 bases, leaving 15 bases between them. The CDR3 loop spans 16 amino acids. In germline, CDR1 is MGHRA, CDR2 YSYEKL. CDR3 bases: TGCGCCAGCAGCCAAGAGCCGTCGAATGCGGGTCAGCCCCAGCATTTT. It translates to CASSQEPSNAGQPQHF.

The gene calls are TRBV11-3 and TRBJ2-1; unclear D gene. The ends were cut back, 1 base at V and 2 bases at J, with 12 bases in the middle. The CDR3 totals 16 residues. Germline assignment: CDR1 SGHNT and CDR2 YENEEA. The CDR3 spells CASSLGWLPPYNEQFF. CDR3 bases: TGTGCCAGCAGCTTAGGTTGGCTCCCACCCTACAATGAGCAGTTCTTC.

J is TRBJ1-2 and V is TRBV18, with 7 bases identical to TRBD1. The germline gives CDR1 KGHSH, CDR2 LQKENI. The CDR3 contains 14 residues. The J segment lost 5 bases and the V segment lost 3 bases, leaving 6 bases of the junction unmatched. This CDR3 is CASSPGDSQYGYTF. The CDR3 nucleotides read TGTGCCAGCTCACCCGGGGACAGTCAATATGGCTACACCTTC.

This rearrangement joins TRBV5-4 to TRBJ2-1, with D unresolved. Trimming removed 4 bases from V and 4 bases from J, with 6 bases in between. Germline CDR1 and CDR2: SGHNT and YYREEE (reference sequence). This CDR3 has 12 residues. As DNA, the CDR3 is TGTGCCAGCAGCCGACAATACAATGAGCAGTTCTTC. This translates into CASSRQYNEQFF.

Only one count was recorded for this clone. The genes are TRBV6-1 and TRBJ1-1; possible D gene TRBD1, 6 bases. Germline V CDR1 and CDR2: MNHNS, SASEGT. Trimming removed 8 bases from V and 3 bases from J, with 10 bases in between. The CDR3 runs to 12 residues. The CDR3: CASSYRDTEAFF. CDR3 coding DNA: TGTGCCAGCTCTTACAGGGACACTGAAGCTTTCTTT.